This TCR beta chain appears in the sequencing data of a study of T cell responses to AZD1222 COVID-19 vaccine. Study conclusions and caveats: Females made up more of the donors, who were largely white British, and clonal diversity may have come out too low.

This table comes from immunoSEQ multiplex PCR, and its TCRdb copy is limited to in-frame clones, with some not included. The sample includes about 140,000 clones, about 90% of them seen just once. The CDR3 is 14 residues long. CDR1 is SGDLS, CDR2 YYNGEE, per germline. Trimming removed 0 bases at V and 2 bases at J, with 9 bases between. Details on this clone: Its specificity is not known.

Sequences were derived from peripheral blood, sampled on day 0 of AZD1222 vaccination. The genes are TRBV9 and TRBJ2-7; D is unresolved. The TCR originated in an adult in good health. CDR3 DNA sequence: TGTGCCAGCAGCGTAGGGAACAGAGCCTACGAGCAGTACTTC. It yields the protein CASSVGNRAYEQYF.